The 15 T cell receptor beta chains below were found in one sample sequenced in a study of cytomegalovirus exposure and HLA in healthy donors. PCR was performed using 60 Vbeta and 13 Jbeta primers. The table came from immunoSEQ multiplex PCR; TCRdb's copy has only in-frame clones and leaves some out. Among about 140,000 clones listed, more than 75% were seen once. The material sequenced was PBMCs. The receptors here all came from a man aged 40-50 years in good health and CMV-seronegative.

The chain couples TRBV7-8 to TRBJ1-2; D is uncertain. This CDR3 has 13 amino acids. Germline-derived CDR1 and CDR2 are SGHVS and FQNEAQ. V gave up 7 bases and J gave up 1 base, with 10 bases separating them. This CDR3 reads CASTGRLNYGYTF. The CDR3 nucleotides are TGTGCCAGCACGGGAAGACTTAACTATGGCTACACCTTC. The full variable domain, rest sourced from reference TRBV7-8 and TRBJ1-2, is GAGVSQSPRYKVAKRGQDVALRCDPISGHVSLFWYQQALGQGPEFLTYFQNEAQLDKSGLPSDRFFAERPEGSVSTLKIQRTQQEDSAVYLCASTGRLNYGYTFGSGTRLTVV.

A single count supports this clone. V and J are TRBV5-4 and TRBJ2-5; D is perhaps TRBD2 (5 bases). CDR1 SGHNT and CDR2 YYREEE come from the germline V gene (reference sequence). Trimming cost V 4 bases and J 0 bases, with 10 bases left between them. The CDR3 is 14 residues long. The CDR3: CASSRGLDQETQYF. CDR3 bases: TGTGCCAGCAGCAGAGGGTTGGACCAAGAGACCCAGTACTTC.

The V call is TRBV7-6, the J call TRBJ2-1; D not resolved. The CDR3 sequence is 12 residues long. V gave up 1 base and J gave up 12 bases, with 10 bases separating them. Germline CDR1 and CDR2: SGHVS and FNYEAQ. The CDR3 region is CASSLGASGQFF. The CDR3 DNA sequence: TGTGCCAGCAGCTTAGGCGCTAGTGGGCAGTTCTTC.

This clone was found a few times. The genes are TRBV27 and TRBJ2-1; 10 positions match TRBD1. Germline V CDR1 and CDR2: MNHEY, SMNVEV (reference sequence). Trimming took 6 bases from V and 2 from J; bases not matched to a gene: 10. The CDR3 has 17 residues. CDR3 loop: CASRDSRDRGTYNEQFF. CDR3 bases: TGTGCCAGCAGAGACTCCCGGGACAGGGGCACCTACAATGAGCAGTTCTTC.

This chain links TRBV11-2 with TRBJ2-2; 8 nucleotides agree with TRBD2. Germline V gene sequence: CDR1 SGHAT, CDR2 FQNNGV. The J segment lost 2 bases and the V segment lost 3 bases, leaving 5 bases of the junction unmatched. CDR3 length: 16 amino acids. For the CDR3, the DNA is TGTGCCAGCAGCTTCGGCGGGGGGATCAACACCGGGGAGCTGTTTTTT. It specifies CASSFGGGINTGELFF.

This clone was recorded only once. The chain carries TRBV4-1 and TRBJ2-5; 7 nucleotides align to TRBD2. V lost 5 bases to trimming and J lost 1 base; unmatched junction nucleotides: 7. The V gene's germline CDR1 is MGHRA and CDR2 YSYEKL. This CDR3 is 15 amino acids long. CDR3 protein: CASSIRAGPQETQYF. CDR3 DNA sequence: TGCGCCAGCAGCATCCGAGCGGGGCCCCAAGAGACCCAGTACTTC.

The V and J genes are TRBV5-1 and TRBJ2-1, with 9 bases fitting TRBD1. The V segment lost 4 bases and the J segment 3 bases; nucleotides outside the gene matches: 5. The CDR3 runs 15 residues. Germline assignment: CDR1 SGHRS and CDR2 YFSETQ. The CDR3 region has the DNA TGCGCCAGCAGCACCGGGACAGGGAACTACAATGAGCAGTTCTTC. Residues: CASSTGTGNYNEQFF.

V and J are TRBV6-1 and TRBJ1-5; 7 nucleotides match TRBD1. The germline CDR1 and CDR2 sequences are MNHNS and SASEGT. The V segment lost 9 bases and the J segment 6 bases; nucleotides outside the gene matches: 8. This CDR3 is built from 13 residues. The CDR3 DNA is TGTGCCAGTAAGACAGGGTCCAGTCAGCCCCAGCATTTT. Its translation is CASKTGSSQPQHF.

The chain couples TRBV6-5 to TRBJ2-7; 7 bases map to TRBD2. CDR1 MNHEY and CDR2 SVGAGI come from the germline V gene. This CDR3 spans 16 amino acids. Unmatched junction bases numbered 8, after V lost 0 bases and J lost 3 bases. The CDR3 DNA sequence: TGTGCCAGCAGTTACTCGGGGGAGGGACCTTTCTACGAGCAGTACTTC. It yields the protein CASSYSGEGPFYEQYF.

The CDR3 spells CASRGTPDQPQHF. Written as DNA, the CDR3 is TGTGCCAGCAGGGGGACACCCGATCAGCCCCAGCATTTT. The chain recombines TRBV28 with TRBJ1-5, with D tentatively TRBD1 (6 bases). The germline V and J ends were trimmed by 6 bases and 5 bases, with 11 bases remaining between them. This CDR3 region has 13 residues. Germline-derived CDR1 and CDR2 are MDHEN and SYDVKM. The full variable domain, with the rest looked up from reference TRBV28 and TRBJ1-5, is DVKVTQSSRYLVKRTGEKVFLECVQDMDHENMFWYRQDPGLGLRLIYFSYDVKMKEKGDIPEGYSVSREKKERFSLILESASTNQTSMYLCASRGTPDQPQHFGDGTRLSIL.

A single count supports this clone. J is TRBJ1-1 and V is TRBV12-5; 7 bases match TRBD1. The CDR3 has 14 residues. V was pared by 6 bases and J by 4 bases, with 8 bases of the junction left unmatched. Germline V gives CDR1 LGHNT, CDR2 FRNRAP. The CDR3 nucleotides are TGTGCTAGTGGCCATGGGACAGCTACCACTGAAGCTTTCTTT. Translating it yields CASGHGTATTEAFF. Full variable domain (missing parts from reference TRBV12-5 and TRBJ1-1): DARVTQTPRHKVTEMGQEVTMRCQPILGHNTVFWYRQTMMQGLELLAYFRNRAPLDDSGMPKDRFSAEMPDATLATLKIQPSEPRDSAVYFCASGHGTATTEAFFGQGTRLTVV.

The chain carries TRBV29-1 and TRBJ2-5, with TRBD1 matching 7 bases. The CDR3 length is 12 residues. Per germline, CDR1 SQVTM and CDR2 ANQGSEA. The V and J ends lost 7 bases and 4 bases, in that order; junction bases with no gene match: 6. The CDR3 reads CSARQGGETQYF. The CDR3, as DNA: TGCAGCGCCCGACAGGGTGGAGAGACCCAGTACTTC.

The chain combines TRBV10-3 with TRBJ2-7, with 8 positions matching TRBD1. The CDR3 totals 11 residues. The germline gives CDR1 ENHRY, CDR2 SYGVKD. The trim removed 7 bases at V and 7 bases at J, leaving 3 bases unmatched. CDR3 amino acids: CAIMTGVEQYF. In DNA, the CDR3 is TGTGCCATCATGACAGGGGTTGAGCAGTACTTC.

This chain joins TRBV6-1 and TRBJ2-2; D may be TRBD1 (5 bases). Germline CDR1 reads MNHNS; CDR2 reads SASEGT. With 1 base removed from V and 0 bases from J, the gap between germline ends came to 9 bases. This CDR3 comprises 16 residues. CDR3 bases: TGTGCCAGCAGTGAAGTTGGACACACGAACACCGGGGAGCTGTTTTTT. Encoded protein: CASSEVGHTNTGELFF.

V and J are TRBV10-3 and TRBJ2-2; 14 positions agree with TRBD2. CDR3 size: 16 residues. V trimming: 2 bases; J trimming: 6 bases; junction bases outside the gene matches: 2. Germline V gene data show CDR1 as ENHRY and CDR2 as SYGVKD. DNA of the CDR3: TGTGCCATCAGTGAGCCGGGACTAGCGGGAGCCGGGGAGCTGTTTTTT. It is translated as CAISEPGLAGAGELFF.